Given below is one T cell receptor (beta chain) in context. Its antigen is as yet unknown. MiXCR, applied by TCRdb to the RT-PCR reads, yields one record per CDR3 protein. Of 600,000 to 850,000 distinct CDR3 sequences listed, roughly 15% were seen once; the top ten hold 7.6%. The CDR3 runs to 15 residues. The V gene's germline CDR1 is SGHRS and CDR2 YFSETQ. The V gene end was trimmed by 4 bases and the J gene end by 4 bases; junction bases not matched to a gene: 5. This record comes from a study of response to subunit inactivated influenza vaccine. Whole-study findings and limits: Few additional T cells are recruited per seasonal influenza vaccination, authors suggested.

The sequencing here drew on PBMCs from blood, taken 14 days before vaccination. This chain uses TRBV5-1 with TRBJ1-4; 9 nucleotides agree with TRBD1. The origin of this receptor is a man between 45 and 60 years old who received an inactivated influenza vaccine. The CDR3: CASSTGQGRNEKLFF. CDR3 nucleotide sequence: TGCGCCAGCAGCACCGGACAGGGGCGTAATGAAAAACTGTTTTTT.